This TCR beta chain is drawn from a study of blood T cells in healthy people across ages. The ends lost 0 bases at V and 9 bases at J; junction bases unmatched: 17. The CDR3 length is 17 residues. CDR1 LGHNA and CDR2 YNFKEQ come from the germline V gene. A second about 7 to 11 cycle PCR used barcoded and J-beta primers. TCRdb fed the 5' RACE reads into MiXCR, producing one record per CDR3 protein. The profile shows approximately 940,000 distinct CDR3 sequences, about 48% of them singletons. The chain employs TRBV4-2 and TRBJ2-7; 7 nucleotides line up with TRBD1. Input material: blood. The sequence was obtained from a man aged 30 to 39 in good health. Here the CDR3 DNA reads TGTGCCAGCAGCCAAGATGGAGAGGGGGCCGTGGGTAGCGTGCAGTACTTC. Encoded protein: CASSQDGEGAVGSVQYF.